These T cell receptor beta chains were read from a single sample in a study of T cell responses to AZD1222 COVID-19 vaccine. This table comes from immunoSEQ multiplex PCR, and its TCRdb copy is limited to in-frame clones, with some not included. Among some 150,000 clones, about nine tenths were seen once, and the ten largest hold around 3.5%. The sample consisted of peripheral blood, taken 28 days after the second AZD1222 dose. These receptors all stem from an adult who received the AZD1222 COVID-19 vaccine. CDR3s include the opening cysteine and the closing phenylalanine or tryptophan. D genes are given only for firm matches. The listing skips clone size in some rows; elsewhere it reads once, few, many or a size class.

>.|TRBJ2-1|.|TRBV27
CASGLLGSYNEQFF
TGTGCCTCAGGGCTCCTCGGGTCCTACAATGAGCAGTTCTTC
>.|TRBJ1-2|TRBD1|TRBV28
CASSQQGYDGYTF
TGTGCCAGCAGCCAACAGGGGTATGATGGCTACACCTTC
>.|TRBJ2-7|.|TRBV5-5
CASSFEGVGYEQYF
TGTGCCAGCAGCTTCGAGGGAGTCGGTTACGAGCAGTACTTC
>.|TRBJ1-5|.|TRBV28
CASSSPGHGSNQPQHF
TGTGCCAGCAGTTCTCCGGGACATGGGTCCAATCAGCCCCAGCATTTT
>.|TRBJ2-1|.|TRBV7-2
CASSPQGLDEQFF
TGTGCCAGCAGCCCGCAGGGGCTGGATGAGCAGTTCTTC
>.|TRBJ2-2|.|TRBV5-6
CASSAQQWELFF
TGTGCCAGCTCAGCCCAACAATGGGAGCTGTTTTTT
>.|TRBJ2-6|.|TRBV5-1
CASSFGQLISGANVLTF
TGCGCCAGCAGCTTTGGACAGCTGATCTCTGGGGCCAACGTCCTGACTTTC
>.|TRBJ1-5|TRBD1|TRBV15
CATSSAGQSNSNQPQHF
TGTGCCACCAGCAGTGCGGGACAGAGTAATAGCAATCAGCCCCAGCATTTT
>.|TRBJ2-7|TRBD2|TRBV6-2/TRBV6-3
CASSGPPTSGRPYEQYF
TGTGCCAGCAGTGGTCCCCCGACTAGCGGGAGACCCTACGAGCAGTACTTC
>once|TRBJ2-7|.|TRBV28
CASSLNIYEQYF
TGTGCCAGCAGTTTAAACATCTACGAGCAGTACTTC
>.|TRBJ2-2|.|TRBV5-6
CASSHETGANTGELFF
TGTGCCAGCAGCCACGAGACAGGCGCGAACACCGGGGAGCTGTTTTTT